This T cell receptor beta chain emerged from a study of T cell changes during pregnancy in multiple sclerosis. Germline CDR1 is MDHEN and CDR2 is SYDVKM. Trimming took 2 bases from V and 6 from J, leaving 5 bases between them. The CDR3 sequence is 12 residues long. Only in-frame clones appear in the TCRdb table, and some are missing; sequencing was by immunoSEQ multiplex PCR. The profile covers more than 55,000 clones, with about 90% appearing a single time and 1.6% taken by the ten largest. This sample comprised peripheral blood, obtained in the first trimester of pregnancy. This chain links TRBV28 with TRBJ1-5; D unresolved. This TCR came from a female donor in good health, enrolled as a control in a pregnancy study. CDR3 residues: CASSLISQPQHF. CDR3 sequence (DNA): TGTGCCAGCAGTTTAATCAGTCAGCCCCAGCATTTT.